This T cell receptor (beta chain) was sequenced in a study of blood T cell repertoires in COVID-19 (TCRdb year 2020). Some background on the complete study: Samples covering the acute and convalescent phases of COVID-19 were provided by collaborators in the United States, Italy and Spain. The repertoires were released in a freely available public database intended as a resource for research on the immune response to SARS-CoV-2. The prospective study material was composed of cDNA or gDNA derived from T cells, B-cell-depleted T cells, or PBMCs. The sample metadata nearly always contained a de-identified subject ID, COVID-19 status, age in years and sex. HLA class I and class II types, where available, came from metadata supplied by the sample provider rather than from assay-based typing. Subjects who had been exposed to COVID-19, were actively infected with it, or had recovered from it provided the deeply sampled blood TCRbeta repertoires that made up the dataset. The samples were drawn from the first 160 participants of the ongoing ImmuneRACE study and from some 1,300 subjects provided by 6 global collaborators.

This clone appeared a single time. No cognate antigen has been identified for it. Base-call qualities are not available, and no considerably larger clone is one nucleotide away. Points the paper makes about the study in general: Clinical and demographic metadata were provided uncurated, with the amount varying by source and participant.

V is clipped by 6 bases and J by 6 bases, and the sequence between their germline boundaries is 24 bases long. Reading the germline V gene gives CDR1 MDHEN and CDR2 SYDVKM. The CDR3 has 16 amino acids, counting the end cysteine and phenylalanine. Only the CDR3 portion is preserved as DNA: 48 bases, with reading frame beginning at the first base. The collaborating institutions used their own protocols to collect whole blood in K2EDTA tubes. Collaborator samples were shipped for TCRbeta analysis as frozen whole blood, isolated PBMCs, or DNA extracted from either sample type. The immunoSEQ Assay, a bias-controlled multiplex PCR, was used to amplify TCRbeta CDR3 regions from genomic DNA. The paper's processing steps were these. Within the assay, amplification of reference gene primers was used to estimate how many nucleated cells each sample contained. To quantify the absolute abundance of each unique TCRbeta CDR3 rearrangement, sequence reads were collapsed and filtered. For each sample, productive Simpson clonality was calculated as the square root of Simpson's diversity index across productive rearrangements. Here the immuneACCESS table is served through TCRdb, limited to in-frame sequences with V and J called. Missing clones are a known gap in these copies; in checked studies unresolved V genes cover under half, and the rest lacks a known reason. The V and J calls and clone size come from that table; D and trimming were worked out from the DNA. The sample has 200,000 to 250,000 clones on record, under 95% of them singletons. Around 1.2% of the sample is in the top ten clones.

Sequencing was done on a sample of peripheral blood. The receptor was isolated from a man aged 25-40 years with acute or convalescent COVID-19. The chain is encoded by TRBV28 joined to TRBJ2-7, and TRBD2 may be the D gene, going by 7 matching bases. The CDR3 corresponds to CASRPRTAGLRVEQYF. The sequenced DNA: TGTGCCAGCAGACCCCGGACAGCGGGACTGAGGGTCGAGCAGTACTTC.